Following are 18 T cell receptor beta chains from one sample sequenced in a study of regulatory T cells in long-lasting Graves disease. Stated time point: newly diagnosed GD, antithyroid drugs for less than 3 months. Generation of the TCR library employed RNA extracted from PBMCs. CDR3 regions were amplified by Arm-PCR using iRepertoire HTBI primers to build TCR beta libraries. TCRdb fed the multiplex PCR reads into MiXCR, producing one record per CDR3 protein. This sample carries fewer than 650,000 distinct CDR3 sequences, roughly 15% of them seen once, and the ten largest clones take around 18%. This same sample was also part of a study on T cells in Graves' hyperthyroidism and ophthalmopathy.

The sequencing here drew on peripheral blood mononuclear cells (PBMCs), taken at new diagnosis, from a patient treated with antithyroid drugs. Receptors originate from a woman in her 30s with Graves disease.

This clonotype was recorded at least ten times. The DNA of the CDR3 is TGTGCCAGCAGCCTCGACAGAGGGGGCTACGAGCAGTACTTC. Translation gives CASSLDRGGYEQYF. The chain recombines TRBV7-2 with TRBJ2-7, with D perhaps TRBD1 (6 bases). CDR1 and CDR2 (germline): SGHTA, FQGNSA. Trimming shortened V by 5 bases and J by 3 bases, and 14 bases separated the two germline ends. CDR3 length: 14 residues.

This clonotype was seen ten or more times. J is TRBJ1-1 and V is TRBV9, with D hard to call. The germline CDR1 and CDR2 sequences are SGDLS and YYNGEE. The CDR3 is 12 amino acids. Trimming stripped 5 bases from V and 5 bases from J, with 10 bases between. CDR3: CASSTRETEAFF. The CDR3 nucleotides are TGTGCCAGCAGTACGAGGGAGACTGAAGCTTTCTTT.

There are many counts of this clonotype. The J gene is TRBJ2-7, the V gene TRBV5-1; 12 bases match TRBD1. V was pared by 6 bases and J by 4 bases, with 5 bases of the junction left unmatched. Germline-derived CDR1 and CDR2 are SGHRS and YFSETQ. This CDR3 is 14 amino acids long. The CDR3 is CASTAGQGAYEQYF. The DNA for the CDR3 is TGCGCCAGCACCGCGGGACAGGGGGCGTACGAGCAGTACTTC.

This clonotype turned up a few times. The V gene is TRBV9, the J gene TRBJ1-1; tentatively, D is TRBD1 (6 bases). The germline V gene encodes CDR1 SGDLS and CDR2 YYNGEE. The CDR3 runs 14 residues. V shed 3 bases and J shed 6 bases, with 15 bases lying between them. CDR3 nucleotide sequence: TGTGCCAGCAGCGGGAGCCCGGGACAATCTGAAGCTTTCTTT. Protein: CASSGSPGQSEAFF.

The chain is built from TRBV2 and TRBJ1-6, with TRBD1 as a possible D gene (5 bases). CDR1 is SNHLY, CDR2 FYNNEI, per germline. V lost 3 bases, J lost 11 bases, and 14 bases lay in between. The CDR3 covers 14 residues. The CDR3, as DNA: TGTGCCAGCAGTGATCAGTCCGCGGGACCACCCCTCCACTTT. This encodes CASSDQSAGPPLHF.

The J gene is TRBJ1-3, the V gene TRBV6-1; unclear D gene. The CDR3 has 16 amino acids. Per germline, CDR1 MNHNS and CDR2 SASEGT. Deletions cut 6 bases from V and 0 bases from J, with 15 bases between. CDR3 sequence: CASRPAVGPSGNTIYF. CDR3 coding DNA: TGTGCCAGCAGACCAGCAGTAGGCCCCTCTGGAAACACCATATATTTT.

Many counts were recorded for this clonotype. The chain recombines TRBV7-2 with TRBJ2-1; D is undetermined. CDR3 size: 16 residues. Germline lookup yields CDR1 SGHTA and CDR2 FQGNSA. Trimming pared 4 bases from V and 7 bases from J, leaving 20 bases between. The CDR3 DNA reads TGTGCCAGCAGCTCCCATTTGGCGGAGTGGGTTAATGAGCAGTTCTTC. Translation: CASSSHLAEWVNEQFF.

This clonotype was counted ten times or more. This chain connects TRBV11-2 to TRBJ2-3, with 7 bases lining up with TRBD2. CDR1 and CDR2 (germline): SGHAT, FQNNGV. The CDR3 is 16 residues long. V lost 7 bases, J lost 2 bases, and 12 bases stayed unmatched. The CDR3 reads CASTLRLALSTDTQYF. CDR3 sequence (DNA): TGTGCCAGCACCCTGAGACTAGCCCTTTCCACAGATACGCAGTATTTT.

Many counts were recorded for this clonotype. This chain uses TRBV7-2 with TRBJ1-2; weak D call: TRBD1 (5 bases). Germline V gives CDR1 SGHTA, CDR2 FQGNSA. V gave up 2 bases and J gave up 4 bases, with 14 bases separating them. This CDR3 has 15 residues. CDR3 sequence reads: CASSLWAGTSYGYTF. In nucleotides, the CDR3 is TGTGCCAGCAGCTTATGGGCAGGGACTTCCTATGGCTACACCTTC.

This clonotype was recorded at least ten times. The rearrangement links TRBV7-2 to TRBJ1-1, with D possibly being TRBD1 (5 bases). The germline V gene encodes CDR1 SGHTA and CDR2 FQGNSA. The CDR3 loop spans 15 amino acids. Trimming took off 5 bases at V and 3 bases at J, with 16 bases between the two ends. CDR3 loop: CASSLNRDPYTEAFF. DNA of the CDR3: TGTGCCAGCAGCCTCAACCGGGACCCCTACACTGAAGCTTTCTTT.

There are many counts of this clonotype. The chain links TRBV20-1 to TRBJ1-1; possibly TRBD1 for D (6 bases). V shed 7 bases and J shed 5 bases, with 17 bases lying between them. CDR1 is DFQATT and CDR2 is SNEGSKA in the germline V gene (reference sequence). The CDR3 runs 13 residues. In nucleotides, the CDR3 is TGCAGTGTATGGGGGCGCAGGGGAACTGAAGCTTTCTTT. Protein: CSVWGRRGTEAFF.

This clonotype was counted many times. As DNA, the CDR3 is TGCAGTGCAGATGCAGGGTCGGCAGCCGTATCCTACAATGAGCAGTTCTTC. Residues: CSADAGSAAVSYNEQFF. The chain carries TRBV20-1 and TRBJ2-1, with D perhaps TRBD1 (5 bases). There are 17 residues in the CDR3. From germline, CDR1 is DFQATT and CDR2 SNEGSKA (reference sequence). Trimming shortened V by 6 bases and J by 1 base, and 22 bases separated the two germline ends.

This clonotype was found many times. The chain has TRBV27 and TRBJ2-3; D unresolved. The CDR3 contains 12 residues. The V and J ends lost 8 bases and 7 bases respectively, with 13 bases between them. The germline V gene has CDR1 MNHEY and CDR2 SMNVEV (reference sequence). This CDR3 is CASGITGNTQYF. CDR3 nucleotide sequence: TGTGCCAGCGGGATAACGGGCAATACGCAGTATTTT.

Notes on this clonotype: A much larger clone lies a single base off, so this may be a read error. The chain carries TRBV2 and TRBJ2-1, with 11 bases fitting TRBD2. This CDR3 has 16 amino acids. Germline-derived CDR1 and CDR2 are SNHLY and FYNNEI. CDR3 sequence (DNA): TGTGCCAGCAGTGCTACAACTAGCGGGAGCATCAATGAGCTGTTCTTC. It specifies CASSATTSGSINELFF.

This clonotype was observed a few times. The J gene is TRBJ2-3, the V gene TRBV7-3, with D perhaps matching TRBD1 (5 bases). The CDR3 covers 13 residues. Germline V gene lookup returns CDR1 SGHTA and CDR2 FQGTGA. Trimming cost V 8 bases and J 2 bases, with 11 bases left between them. CDR3 loop: CASGQQDTDTQYF. The CDR3 DNA sequence: TGTGCCAGCGGTCAACAGGACACAGATACGCAGTATTTT.

This clonotype was seen ten or more times. V usage is TRBV7-9 and J usage is TRBJ1-1; 9 bases line up with TRBD1. V lost 4 bases, J lost 0 bases, and 3 bases stayed unmatched. The CDR3 has 15 residues. Germline-derived CDR1 and CDR2 are SEHNR and FQNEAQ (reference sequence). The CDR3 DNA reads as TGTGCCAGCAGCTCTGGGACAGGGTTGAACACTGAAGCTTTCTTT. Protein sequence: CASSSGTGLNTEAFF.

This clonotype has more than one count but fewer than ten. The rearrangement uses TRBV25-1 and TRBJ1-2; tentatively, D is TRBD1 (5 bases). This CDR3 region has 15 residues. Looked up from germline, CDR1 is MGHDK and CDR2 is SYGVNS. Trimming stripped 0 bases from V and 3 bases from J, with 11 bases between. The CDR3 DNA follows: TGTGCCAGCAGTGAATATGGAGGGGTTCACTATGGCTACACCTTC. It yields the protein CASSEYGGVHYGYTF.

This clonotype has at least ten counts. The V call is TRBV10-3, the J call TRBJ2-7, with D hard to call. V was trimmed by 0 bases and J by 5 bases, leaving 2 bases between them. Per germline, CDR1 ENHRY and CDR2 SYGVKD. CDR3 length: 11 residues. CDR3 residues: CAISESDEQYF. CDR3 in DNA: TGTGCCATCAGTGAGTCTGACGAGCAGTACTTC.